This T cell receptor (beta chain) came from a study of OX40 agonist ivuxolimab in advanced cancers. Profiled with immunoSEQ multiplex PCR; TCRdb holds only in-frame clones, not every one. The data hold 70,000 or so clones, with 90% to 95% observed a single time. Germline-derived CDR1 and CDR2 are MDHEN and SYDVKM. Trimming took off 6 bases at V and 4 bases at J, with 15 bases between the two ends. The CDR3 is 14 amino acids. The clonotype comes from an adult with an advanced solid tumor such as melanoma, head and neck, liver or kidney cancer. This specimen consisted of CD4+ or CD8+ T cells sorted from blood, obtained in a trial of the OX40 agonist ivuxolimab. The chain recombines TRBV28 with TRBJ1-1; no firm D call. CDR3 amino acids: CASSSSRDLTEAFF. In DNA, the CDR3 is TGTGCCAGCAGCTCGTCGCGCGATCTCACTGAAGCTTTCTTT.